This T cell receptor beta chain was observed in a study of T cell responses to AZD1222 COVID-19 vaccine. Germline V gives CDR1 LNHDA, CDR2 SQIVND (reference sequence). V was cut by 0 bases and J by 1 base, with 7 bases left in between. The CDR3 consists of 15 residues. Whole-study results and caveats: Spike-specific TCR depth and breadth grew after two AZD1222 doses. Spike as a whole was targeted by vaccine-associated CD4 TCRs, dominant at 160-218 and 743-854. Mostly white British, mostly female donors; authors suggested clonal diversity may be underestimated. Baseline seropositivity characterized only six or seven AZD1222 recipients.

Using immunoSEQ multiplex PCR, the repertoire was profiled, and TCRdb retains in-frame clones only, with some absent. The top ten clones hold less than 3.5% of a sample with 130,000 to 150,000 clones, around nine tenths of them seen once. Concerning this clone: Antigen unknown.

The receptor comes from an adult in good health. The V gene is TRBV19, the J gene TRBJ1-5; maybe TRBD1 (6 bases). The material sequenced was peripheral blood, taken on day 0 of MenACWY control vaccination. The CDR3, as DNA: TGTGCCAGTAGTATAGATGGACAGAGCAATCAGCCCCAGCATTTT. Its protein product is CASSIDGQSNQPQHF.